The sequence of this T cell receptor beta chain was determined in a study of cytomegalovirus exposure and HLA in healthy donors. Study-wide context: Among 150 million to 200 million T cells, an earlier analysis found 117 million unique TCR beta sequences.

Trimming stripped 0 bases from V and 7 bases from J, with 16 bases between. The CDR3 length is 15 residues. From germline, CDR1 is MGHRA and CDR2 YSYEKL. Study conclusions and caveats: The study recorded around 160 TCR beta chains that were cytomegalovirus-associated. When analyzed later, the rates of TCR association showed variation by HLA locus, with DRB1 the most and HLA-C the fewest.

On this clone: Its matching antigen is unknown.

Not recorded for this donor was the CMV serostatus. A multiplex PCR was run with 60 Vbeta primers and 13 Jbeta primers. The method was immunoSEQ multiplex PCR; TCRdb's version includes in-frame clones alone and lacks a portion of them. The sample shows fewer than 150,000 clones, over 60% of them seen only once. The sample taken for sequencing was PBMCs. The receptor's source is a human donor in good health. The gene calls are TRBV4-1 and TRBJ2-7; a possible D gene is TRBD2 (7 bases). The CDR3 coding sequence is TGCGCCAGCAGCCAAGATTGGGGGGGCCTTCGGGAGCAGTACTTC. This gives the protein CASSQDWGGLREQYF.